The 12 T cell receptor beta chains reported below all come from one sample, sequenced in a study of T cell responses to AZD1222 COVID-19 vaccine. The table came from immunoSEQ multiplex PCR; TCRdb's copy has only in-frame clones and leaves some out. This sample has 160,000 or so clones; 94% occur once, and the top ten carry 5.1%. The starting material was peripheral blood, obtained 28 days after the second AZD1222 dose. The source of these receptors is an adult who received the AZD1222 COVID-19 vaccine.

V gene TRBV6-5 combines with J gene TRBJ2-7; D gene unclear. This CDR3 has 14 residues. Germline V gives CDR1 MNHEY, CDR2 SVGAGI. Trimming took off 7 bases at V and 0 bases at J, with 13 bases between the two ends. The CDR3 DNA is TGTGCCAGCACTACCGGACGGAGCTCCTACGAGCAGTACTTC. It translates to CASTTGRSSYEQYF.

The chain is built from TRBV6-5 and TRBJ1-4; weak D call: TRBD1 (6 bases). V lost 10 bases to trimming and J lost 8 bases, with 17 bases between them. The germline V gene has CDR1 MNHEY and CDR2 SVGAGI. The length of the CDR3 is 13 residues. The CDR3 nucleotides are TGTGCCATCCGAGGGGGAGGGGTAGAAAAACTGTTTTTT. Protein product: CAIRGGGVEKLFF.

The rearrangement uses TRBV5-1 and TRBJ2-7; 10 nucleotides agree with TRBD2. Germline trimming cut 0 bases from V and 7 bases from J; bases unmatched to any gene: 7. This CDR3 has 15 amino acids. The germline V gene has CDR1 SGHRS and CDR2 YFSETQ. The CDR3 sequence: CASSLAGLAGVEQYF. The CDR3 DNA reads TGCGCCAGCAGCTTGGCCGGCCTAGCGGGAGTAGAGCAGTACTTC.

The chain employs TRBV5-1 and TRBJ2-6, with 7 positions matching TRBD1. Trimming removed 4 bases from V and 0 bases from J; junction bases left unmatched: 7. Germline CDR1 is SGHRS and CDR2 is YFSETQ. The CDR3 is 17 amino acids. CDR3 sequence (DNA): TGCGCCAGCAGCGCCACGGGACAGCCCTCTGGGGCCAACGTCCTGACTTTC. Translation gives CASSATGQPSGANVLTF.

The chain recombines TRBV30 with TRBJ2-7; 13 nucleotides line up with TRBD2. The germline gives CDR1 GTSNPN, CDR2 SVGIG (reference sequence). V dropped 0 bases and J dropped 2; count of bases not matched to a gene: 1. The CDR3 length is 15 residues. CDR3 bases: TGTGCCTGGAGTGTAGGACTAGCGGGAGCCTACGAGCAGTACTTC. Its translation: CAWSVGLAGAYEQYF.

The chain has TRBV5-1 and TRBJ2-7; D gene uncertain. Germline V gene sequence: CDR1 SGHRS, CDR2 YFSETQ. V lost 0 bases and J 1 base, leaving 11 bases between the germline ends. There are 15 residues in the CDR3. CDR3 coding DNA: TGCGCCAGCAGCTTGGCTGGGGTGTCTTCCTACGAGCAGTACTTC. This codes for CASSLAGVSSYEQYF. The full variable domain, its missing parts supplied by reference TRBV5-1 and TRBJ2-7, is KAGVTQTPRYLIKTRGQQVTLSCSPISGHRSVSWYQQTPGQGLQFLFEYFSETQRNKGNFPGRFSGRQFSNSRSEMNVSTLELGDSALYLCASSLAGVSSYEQYFGPGTRLTVT.

This chain uses TRBV6-5 with TRBJ1-2; D is unresolved. V shed 10 bases and J shed 2 bases, with 14 bases lying between them. Germline loops: CDR1 MNHEY, CDR2 SVGAGI. The CDR3 runs to 13 residues. The CDR3 DNA is TGTGCCAATCAGGACCCTACGAACTATGGCTACACCTTC. Amino acids: CANQDPTNYGYTF.

The V gene is TRBV5-4, the J gene TRBJ2-7; 13 bases align to TRBD2. This CDR3 comprises 15 residues. After removal of 3 bases from V and 5 bases from J, the junction contained 5 bases not matched to a gene. Germline lookup yields CDR1 SGHNT and CDR2 YYREEE (reference sequence). CDR3 sequence: CASSSGLAGANEQYF. CDR3 coding DNA: TGTGCCAGCAGCTCCGGACTAGCGGGAGCTAACGAGCAGTACTTC.

This sequence joins TRBV28 and TRBJ1-6; 8 nucleotides match TRBD1. Germline lookup yields CDR1 MDHEN and CDR2 SYDVKM. The CDR3 has 16 residues. The J segment lost 8 bases and the V segment lost 3 bases, leaving 9 bases of the junction unmatched. The CDR3 reads CASSLIQGESDSPLHF. For the CDR3, the DNA is TGTGCCAGCAGTTTGATACAGGGGGAATCGGATTCACCCCTCCACTTT.

Here the CDR3 reads CASSLGTYYGSDTQYF. The CDR3 bases are TGTGCCAGCAGCTTAGGTACCTATTACGGGTCGGATACGCAGTATTTT. The J gene is TRBJ2-3, the V gene TRBV7-9, with unresolved D. The CDR3 loop spans 16 amino acids. Germline V gene lookup returns CDR1 SEHNR and CDR2 FQNEAQ (reference sequence). Between the trimmed V and J ends, which lost 1 base and 6 bases, there was a span of 17 bases.

The V gene is TRBV6-2 or TRBV6-3, the J gene TRBJ1-4, with D maybe TRBD1 (6 bases). V gave up 5 bases and J gave up 7 bases, with 17 bases separating them. The CDR3 length is 15 residues. Germline CDR1 MNHEY, CDR2 SVGEGT. CDR3 sequence (DNA): TGTGCCAGCAGTCCAGGGTACAGGGTAGGTGAAAAACTGTTTTTT. Encoded protein: CASSPGYRVGEKLFF.

This chain uses TRBV28 with TRBJ1-5; D uncertain. V dropped 5 bases and J dropped 2 bases, with 13 bases sitting between them. The germline V gene encodes CDR1 MDHEN and CDR2 SYDVKM. The CDR3 is 15 residues long. The CDR3 reads CASSPQLEGNQPQHF. DNA of the CDR3: TGTGCCAGCAGTCCCCAGTTGGAGGGCAATCAGCCCCAGCATTTT.